This entry lists 26 T cell receptor beta chains sequenced from one sample in a study of T and B cells in COVID-19 patients (dated by TCRdb to about 2020). TRB repertoires were amplified using about 220-550 ng of genomic DNA isolated from blood. The sequencing machine was an Illumina MiSeq. Multiplex PCR with BIOMED2 TRB-A/B primer pools was used to amplify TRB rearrangements. TCRdb trimmed public reads at Q25 via fastp, called clones via MiXCR and kept in-frame beta chains. CDR3 protein duplicates are merged, each entry listing the most common genes and DNA. This sample is represented by approximately 17,000 distinct CDR3 sequences; around a quarter of them were singletons. More than 2.5% of the sample comes from the top ten. The sequenced sample was blood. Receptors originate from a human donor who had recovered from COVID-19.

This chain connects TRBV11-1 to TRBJ1-1; D call uncertain. V was shortened by 1 base and J by 11 bases, with 8 bases between the two germline ends. The germline gives CDR1 SGHAT, CDR2 FQDESV (reference sequence). The CDR3 consists of 11 residues. The CDR3 sequence: CASSLDSWAFF. Written as DNA, the CDR3 is TGTGCCAGCAGCTTAGACTCCTGGGCTTTCTTT.

This clonotype was seen more than once but under ten times. A much larger clonotype is one base distant, so this may be a read error. The chain combines TRBV12-3 or TRBV12-4 with TRBJ2-2; no reliable D call. V was pared by 6 bases and J by 2 bases, with 4 bases between. The CDR3 length is 12 residues. In nucleotides, the CDR3 is TGTGCCAGCAGCCACAACACCGGGGAGCTGTTTTTT. It is translated as CASSHNTGELFF.

This rearrangement joins TRBV6-2 or TRBV6-3 to TRBJ2-1; D perhaps matches TRBD2 (6 bases). The CDR3 extends over 14 amino acids. Germline CDR1 reads MNHEY; CDR2 reads SVGEGT. Between the trimmed V and J ends, which lost 6 bases and 4 bases, there was a span of 13 bases. The CDR3 DNA is TGTGCCAGCAGGCGGGACTTTTCTTACAATGAGCAGTTCTTC. It yields the protein CASRRDFSYNEQFF.

This clonotype showed up just a few times. The chain couples TRBV7-9 to TRBJ2-1; 9 bases align to TRBD1. The V gene's germline CDR1 is SEHNR and CDR2 FQNEAQ (reference sequence). The junction had 12 bases not matched to a gene; V was cut back by 2 bases and J by 7 bases. This CDR3 spans 17 amino acids. The CDR3 loop is CASSLLLGTGKGNEQFF. The CDR3 DNA follows: TGTGCCAGCAGCTTACTGCTTGGGACAGGGAAGGGGAATGAGCAGTTCTTC.

This clonotype was observed a few times. The chain combines TRBV27 with TRBJ2-7; D possibly corresponds to TRBD1 (5 bases). The germline CDR1 and CDR2 sequences are MNHEY and SMNVEV (reference sequence). The ends were cut back, 6 bases at V and 0 bases at J, with 24 bases in the middle. This CDR3 comprises 18 residues. CDR3 region: CASRGPGMVKPSSYEQYF. The CDR3 nucleotides are TGTGCCAGCAGGGGTCCAGGGATGGTGAAACCGAGCTCCTACGAGCAGTACTTC.

The rearrangement joins TRBV7-2 to TRBJ2-7, with 8 bases identical to TRBD2. This CDR3 comprises 15 residues. Germline V gene lookup returns CDR1 SGHTA and CDR2 FQGNSA. The ends lost 5 bases at V and 6 bases at J; junction bases unmatched: 12. The CDR3 loop reads CASSRGGAGDVEQYF. The CDR3 coding sequence is TGTGCCAGCAGCCGGGGAGGAGCGGGAGATGTCGAGCAGTACTTC.

The rearrangement links TRBV19 to TRBJ1-2, with D possibly TRBD1 on 6 matching bases. CDR3 length: 15 amino acids. Trimming removed 1 base at V and 8 bases at J, with 17 bases between. Germline V gives CDR1 LNHDA, CDR2 SQIVND (reference sequence). The DNA for the CDR3 is TGTGCCAGTAGTATAGTGAGATTTTCAGGGGACGGCTACACCTTC. This translates into CASSIVRFSGDGYTF.

V gene TRBV7-2 combines with J gene TRBJ2-1; 11 bases line up with TRBD2. Germline trimming cut 5 bases from V and 5 bases from J; bases unmatched to any gene: 5. The CDR3 runs 15 residues. CDR1 and CDR2 (germline): SGHTA, FQGNSA. The CDR3 coding sequence is TGTGCCAGCAGCATTATAGCGGGAGGGGACAATGAGCAGTTCTTC. It specifies CASSIIAGGDNEQFF. Together with reference TRBV7-2 and TRBJ2-1, the CDR3 gives the full variable domain: GAGVSQSPSNKVTEKGKDVELRCDPISGHTALYWYRQSLGQGLEFLIYFQGNSAPDKSGLPSDRFSAERTGGSVSTLTIQRTQQEDSAVYLCASSIIAGGDNEQFFGPGTRLTVL.

The J gene is TRBJ2-1, the V gene TRBV7-2; D might be TRBD2 (6 bases). The CDR3 contains 14 residues. Germline V gives CDR1 SGHTA, CDR2 FQGNSA. V shed 5 bases and J shed 8 bases, with 16 bases lying between them. The chain's CDR3 is CASSLNRDFDEQFF. The CDR3 DNA sequence: TGTGCCAGCAGCCTTAACCGGGACTTCGATGAGCAGTTCTTC. Combining the CDR3 with reference TRBV7-2 and TRBJ2-1 gives the whole variable domain GAGVSQSPSNKVTEKGKDVELRCDPISGHTALYWYRQSLGQGLEFLIYFQGNSAPDKSGLPSDRFSAERTGGSVSTLTIQRTQQEDSAVYLCASSLNRDFDEQFFGPGTRLTVL.

This clonotype was found a few times. The genes are TRBV18 and TRBJ1-1, with D tentatively TRBD1 (5 bases). In germline, CDR1 is KGHSH, CDR2 LQKENI. This CDR3 is built from 14 residues. The V end lost 3 bases, the J end lost 1 base, and 9 bases lay between the germline ends. The CDR3 DNA reads as TGTGCCAGCTCACCGATGCAGGGGAACACTGAAGCTTTCTTT. Protein product: CASSPMQGNTEAFF.

This clonotype ranks as medium-sized. This rearrangement joins TRBV27 to TRBJ1-5; 7 bases are a match to TRBD1. The germline CDR1 and CDR2 sequences are MNHEY and SMNVEV (reference sequence). There are 12 residues in the CDR3. Unmatched junction bases numbered 0, after V lost 4 bases and J lost 6 bases. CDR3 residues: CASSSGGQPQHF. As DNA, the CDR3 is TGTGCCAGCAGTTCAGGGGGTCAGCCCCAGCATTTT.

In its sample, this clonotype was seen many times. This chain links TRBV27 with TRBJ1-4, with 9 bases fitting TRBD1. In germline, CDR1 is MNHEY, CDR2 SMNVEV (reference sequence). CDR3 length: 15 amino acids. V was pared by 6 bases and J by 6 bases, with 8 bases of the junction left unmatched. This chain's CDR3 is CASSPPGQGHEKLFF. DNA for the CDR3: TGTGCCAGCAGCCCGCCGGGACAGGGACATGAAAAACTGTTTTTT. The entire variable domain, with the rest obtained from reference TRBV27 and TRBJ1-4, is as follows: EAQVTQNPRYLITVTGKKLTVTCSQNMNHEYMSWYRQDPGLGLRQIYYSMNVEVTDKGDVPEGYKVSRKEKRNFPLILESPSPNQTSLYFCASSPPGQGHEKLFFGSGTQLSVL.

This clonotype was seen a few times. V gene TRBV6-5 combines with J gene TRBJ2-5; a weak D match, TRBD1 (5 bases). The CDR3 has 14 residues. From germline, CDR1 is MNHEY and CDR2 SVGAGI. V shed 8 bases and J shed 5 bases, with 18 bases lying between them. The CDR3 is CASPDSTNRETQYF. CDR3 DNA: TGTGCCAGCCCAGACAGTACCAATCGGGAGACCCAGTACTTC.

This chain uses TRBV20-1 with TRBJ2-3, with TRBD1 matching 7 bases. Looked up from germline, CDR1 is DFQATT and CDR2 is SNEGSKA (reference sequence). The trim removed 3 bases at V and 1 base at J, leaving 7 bases unmatched. The CDR3 length is 15 residues. The CDR3 DNA is TGCAGTGCTAGGAAGGACAGGAGAGGCACAGATACGCAGTATTTT. This codes for CSARKDRRGTDTQYF.

This clonotype appeared many times. This CDR3 is CASTGGTSGTYNEQFF. As DNA, the CDR3 is TGTGCCAGCACCGGGGGGACTAGCGGGACTTACAATGAGCAGTTCTTC. The rearrangement uses TRBV6-2 or TRBV6-3 and TRBJ2-1, with 13 bases lining up with TRBD2. The V gene's germline CDR1 is MNHEY and CDR2 SVGEGT. V trimming: 7 bases; J trimming: 4 bases; junction bases outside the gene matches: 7. The CDR3 is 16 residues long.

In its sample, this clonotype ranks as medium-sized. The chain combines TRBV19 with TRBJ2-5; 15 bases are a match to TRBD2. There are 16 residues in the CDR3. With V trimmed by 2 bases and J by 3 bases, 1 base remained unmatched. The germline CDR1 and CDR2 sequences are LNHDA and SQIVND (reference sequence). Here the CDR3 DNA reads TGTGCCAGTAGTATATGGACTAGCGGGAGGGAAGAGACCCAGTACTTC. It encodes CASSIWTSGREETQYF.

This clonotype has at least ten counts. This sequence joins TRBV18 and TRBJ1-4; D gene uncertain. The ends were cut back, 2 bases at V and 5 bases at J, with 9 bases in the middle. There are 14 residues in the CDR3. The germline CDR1 and CDR2 sequences are KGHSH and LQKENI. CDR3 region: CASSPGSENEKLFF. CDR3 coding DNA: TGTGCCAGCTCACCAGGGTCGGAGAATGAAAAACTGTTTTTT.

V usage is TRBV19 and J usage is TRBJ1-2; 12 bases align to TRBD1. The CDR3 is made up of 15 amino acids. Trimming took 4 bases from V and 4 from J; bases not matched to a gene: 4. Per the germline V gene, CDR1 is LNHDA and CDR2 is SQIVND (reference sequence). Here the CDR3 DNA reads TGTGCCAGTAGTACAGGGACAGGGGGCATCTATGGCTACACCTTC. Its translation: CASSTGTGGIYGYTF.

This chain links TRBV7-6 with TRBJ2-7; TRBD1 matches at 8 bases. Trimming at V came to 0 bases and at J to 1 base, leaving 2 bases not matched to a gene. The germline V gene has CDR1 SGHVS and CDR2 FNYEAQ. This CDR3 is built from 15 residues. CDR3 sequence (DNA): TGTGCCAGCAGCTTAGCCCAGGGGGCTTCCTACGAGCAGTACTTC. Its translation is CASSLAQGASYEQYF.

V usage is TRBV7-2 and J usage is TRBJ2-3; D is unclear. The germline V and J ends were trimmed by 5 bases and 2 bases, with 23 bases remaining between them. Per the germline V gene, CDR1 is SGHTA and CDR2 is FQGNSA. The CDR3 length is 18 residues. The CDR3 nucleotides are TGTGCCAGCAGCCCCCTTCGAGATAAGTCTAGGGACACAGATACGCAGTATTTT. Protein sequence: CASSPLRDKSRDTDTQYF.

This clonotype was seen more than once but under ten times. The chain employs TRBV29-1 and TRBJ1-2; D is perhaps TRBD1 (6 bases). V was clipped by 4 bases and J by 4 bases, with 16 bases between them. Germline-derived CDR1 and CDR2 are SQVTM and ANQGSEA. The CDR3 is made up of 14 amino acids. Here the CDR3 DNA reads TGCAGCGTTGCCCTCCGTTTGACAGGCTATGGCTACACCTTC. It encodes CSVALRLTGYGYTF.

The chain carries TRBV2 and TRBJ2-2, with D tentatively TRBD1 (5 bases). Germline V gives CDR1 SNHLY, CDR2 FYNNEI. Trimming left V 4 bases short and J 0 bases short, with 6 bases between. There are 14 residues in the CDR3. The CDR3: CASSVDTNTGELFF. Written as DNA, the CDR3 is TGTGCCAGCAGTGTGGACACGAACACCGGGGAGCTGTTTTTT. Using reference TRBV2 and TRBJ2-2 for the parts outside the CDR3, the full variable domain is EPEVTQTPSHQVTQMGQEVILRCVPISNHLYFYWYRQILGQKVEFLVSFYNNEISEKSEIFDDQFSVERPDGSNFTLKIRSTKLEDSAMYFCASSVDTNTGELFFGEGSRLTVL.

The chain is built from TRBV7-9 and TRBJ2-3, with D unclear. From germline, CDR1 is SEHNR and CDR2 FQNEAQ (reference sequence). V lost 3 bases to trimming and J lost 2 bases, with 6 bases between them. The CDR3 has 13 residues. In DNA form, the CDR3 reads TGTGCCAGCAGCTTCCCCCCCACAGATACGCAGTATTTT. The encoded protein is CASSFPPTDTQYF.

This clonotype is classed as medium-sized. The rearrangement uses TRBV19 and TRBJ2-7, with no clear D. The CDR3 sequence is 14 residues long. Per germline, CDR1 LNHDA and CDR2 SQIVND (reference sequence). V was shortened by 4 bases and J by 6 bases, with 16 bases between the two germline ends. CDR3 amino acids: CASSSDRTRLEQYF. The CDR3 bases are TGTGCCAGTAGTAGCGATCGAACTCGGCTCGAGCAGTACTTC.

The V call is TRBV5-6, the J call TRBJ2-3, with a weak D call TRBD2 (6 bases). Trimming took 0 bases from V and 2 from J, leaving 10 bases between them. Germline V gene sequence: CDR1 SGHDT, CDR2 YYEEEE. The CDR3 is 15 residues long. The CDR3: CASSLAAGNTDTQYF. CDR3 coding DNA: TGTGCCAGCAGCTTGGCCGCGGGGAACACAGATACGCAGTATTTT.

This clonotype is judged medium-sized. The genes are TRBV6-5 and TRBJ2-7; 7 bases line up with TRBD2. The CDR3 extends over 18 amino acids. V dropped 0 bases and J dropped 2; count of bases not matched to a gene: 13. Per the germline V gene, CDR1 is MNHEY and CDR2 is SVGAGI. The CDR3 nucleotides read TGTGCCAGCAGTTACTCGACTCCTAGGGCTAGCGGAGCCTACGAGCAGTACTTC. This translates into CASSYSTPRASGAYEQYF.